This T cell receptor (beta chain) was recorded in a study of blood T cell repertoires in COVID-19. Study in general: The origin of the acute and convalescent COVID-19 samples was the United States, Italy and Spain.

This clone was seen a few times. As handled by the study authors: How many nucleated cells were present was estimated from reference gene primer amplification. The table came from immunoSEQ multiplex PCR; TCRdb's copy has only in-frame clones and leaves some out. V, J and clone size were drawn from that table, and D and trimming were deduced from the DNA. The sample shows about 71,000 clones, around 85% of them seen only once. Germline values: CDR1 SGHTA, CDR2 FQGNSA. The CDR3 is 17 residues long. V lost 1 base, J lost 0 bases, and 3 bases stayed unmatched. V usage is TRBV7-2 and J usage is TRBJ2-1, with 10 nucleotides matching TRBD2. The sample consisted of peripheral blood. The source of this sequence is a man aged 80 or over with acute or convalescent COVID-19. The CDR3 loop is CASSLVSSGGSYNEQFF. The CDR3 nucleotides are TGTGCCAGCAGCTTAGTGTCTAGCGGGGGCTCCTACAATGAGCAGTTCTTC.